This T cell receptor (beta chain) stems from a study of T cell responses to AZD1222 COVID-19 vaccine. Overall study findings and caveats: It should be noted that donors were predominantly white British and more often female, and clonal diversity was possibly underestimated.

This clone was observed a handful of times. The target antigen is unknown. TCRdb's copy holds only in-frame clones and misses some; the assay was immunoSEQ multiplex PCR. The sample lists more than 150,000 clones, roughly 92% seen once, with 8.5% to 12% in the top ten. The CDR3 contains 14 residues. Deletions cut 8 bases from V and 10 bases from J, with 20 bases between. Germline lookup yields CDR1 MNHEY and CDR2 SMNVEV (reference sequence). The starting material was peripheral blood, obtained on day 0 of AZD1222 vaccination. The receptor's source is an adult in good health. This chain links TRBV27 with TRBJ1-4; TRBD1 is a possible D gene (6 bases). Here the CDR3 reads CASGTQAPRSKLFF. The CDR3 DNA sequence: TGTGCCAGCGGGACACAGGCGCCGCGATCAAAACTGTTTTTT. The variable domain in full, with the rest retrieved from reference TRBV27 and TRBJ1-4, is EAQVTQNPRYLITVTGKKLTVTCSQNMNHEYMSWYRQDPGLGLRQIYYSMNVEVTDKGDVPEGYKVSRKEKRNFPLILESPSPNQTSLYFCASGTQAPRSKLFFGSGTQLSVL.